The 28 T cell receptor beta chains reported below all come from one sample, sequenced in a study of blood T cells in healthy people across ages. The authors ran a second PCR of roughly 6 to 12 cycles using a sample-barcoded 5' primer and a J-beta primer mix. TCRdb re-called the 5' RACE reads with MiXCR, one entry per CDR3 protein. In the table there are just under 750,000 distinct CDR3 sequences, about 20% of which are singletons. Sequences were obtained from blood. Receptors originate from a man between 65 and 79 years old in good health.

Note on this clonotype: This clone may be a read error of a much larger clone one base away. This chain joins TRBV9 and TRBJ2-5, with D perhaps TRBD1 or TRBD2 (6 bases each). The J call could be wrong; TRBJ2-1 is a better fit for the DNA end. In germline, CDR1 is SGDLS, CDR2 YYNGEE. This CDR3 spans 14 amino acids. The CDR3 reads CASSRGRMVNEQFF. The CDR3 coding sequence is TGTGCCAGCAGCAGGGGGAGGATGGTAAATGAGCAGTTCTTC.

CDR3 DNA: TGCGCCAGCAGGCCCCCCCACGAGCAGTTCTTC. Its protein product is CASRPPHEQFF. The chain couples TRBV10-1 to TRBJ2-1; D gene uncertain. The germline V and J ends were trimmed by 6 bases and 10 bases, with 10 bases remaining between them. CDR1 and CDR2 from the germline V gene are WNHNN and SYGVQD (reference sequence). This CDR3 spans 11 amino acids.

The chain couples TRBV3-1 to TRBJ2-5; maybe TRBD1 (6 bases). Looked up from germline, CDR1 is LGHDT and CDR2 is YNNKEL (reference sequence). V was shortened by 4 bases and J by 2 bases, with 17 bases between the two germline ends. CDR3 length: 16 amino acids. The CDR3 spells CASSPTRQDWQETQYF. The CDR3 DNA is TGTGCCAGCAGCCCAACTCGACAGGATTGGCAAGAGACCCAGTACTTC.

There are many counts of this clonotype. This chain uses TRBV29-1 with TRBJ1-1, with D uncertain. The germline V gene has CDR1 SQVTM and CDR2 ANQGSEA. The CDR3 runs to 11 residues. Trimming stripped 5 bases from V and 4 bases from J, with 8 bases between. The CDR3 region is CSVFPTTEAFF. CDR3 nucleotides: TGCAGCGTTTTTCCGACCACTGAAGCTTTCTTT.

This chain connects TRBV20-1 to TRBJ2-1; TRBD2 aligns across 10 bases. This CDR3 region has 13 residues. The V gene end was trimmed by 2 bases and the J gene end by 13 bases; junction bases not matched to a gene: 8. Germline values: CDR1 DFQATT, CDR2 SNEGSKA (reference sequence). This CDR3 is CSARRTSGYNQFF. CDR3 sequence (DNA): TGCAGTGCTAGAAGGACTAGCGGTTACAATCAGTTCTTC.

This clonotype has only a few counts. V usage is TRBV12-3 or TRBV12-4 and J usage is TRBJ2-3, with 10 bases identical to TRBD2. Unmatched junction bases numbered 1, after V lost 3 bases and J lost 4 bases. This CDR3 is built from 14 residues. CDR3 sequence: CASSFGTSADTQYF. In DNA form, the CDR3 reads TGTGCCAGCAGTTTTGGGACTAGCGCAGATACGCAGTATTTT.

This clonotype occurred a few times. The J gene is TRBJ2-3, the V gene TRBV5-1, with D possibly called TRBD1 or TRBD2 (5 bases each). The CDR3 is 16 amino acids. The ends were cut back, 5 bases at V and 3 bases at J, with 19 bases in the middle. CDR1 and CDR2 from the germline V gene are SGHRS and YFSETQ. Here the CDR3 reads CASSSALGEGTDTQYF. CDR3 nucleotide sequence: TGCGCCAGCAGTTCGGCCCTGGGAGAGGGGACAGATACGCAGTATTTT.

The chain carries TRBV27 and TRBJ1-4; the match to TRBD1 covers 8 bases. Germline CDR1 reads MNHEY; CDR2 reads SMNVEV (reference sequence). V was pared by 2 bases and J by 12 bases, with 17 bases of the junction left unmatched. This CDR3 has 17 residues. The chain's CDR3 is CASSLGGDRSTRAELFF. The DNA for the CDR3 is TGTGCCAGCAGTTTAGGTGGGGACAGGTCTACTAGGGCGGAACTGTTTTTT.

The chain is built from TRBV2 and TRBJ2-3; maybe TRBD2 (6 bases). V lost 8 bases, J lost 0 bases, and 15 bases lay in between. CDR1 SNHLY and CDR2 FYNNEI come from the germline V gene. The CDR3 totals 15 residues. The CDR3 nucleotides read TGTGCCAGCGGGACGACCGGGACTAGCACAGATACGCAGTATTTT. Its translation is CASGTTGTSTDTQYF.

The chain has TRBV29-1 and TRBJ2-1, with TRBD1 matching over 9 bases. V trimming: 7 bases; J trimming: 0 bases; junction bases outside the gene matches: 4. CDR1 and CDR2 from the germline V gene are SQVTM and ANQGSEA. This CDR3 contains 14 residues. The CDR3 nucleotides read TGCAGCGCAAAGACAGGGGGCTCCTACAATGAGCAGTTCTTC. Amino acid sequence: CSAKTGGSYNEQFF.

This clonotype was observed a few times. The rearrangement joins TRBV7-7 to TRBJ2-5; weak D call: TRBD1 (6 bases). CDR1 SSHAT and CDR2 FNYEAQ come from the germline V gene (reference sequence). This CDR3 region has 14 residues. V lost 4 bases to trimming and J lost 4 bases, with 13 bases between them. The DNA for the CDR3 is TGTGCCAGCAGCTACACAGGGAGTGGAGAGACCCAGTACTTC. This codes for CASSYTGSGETQYF.

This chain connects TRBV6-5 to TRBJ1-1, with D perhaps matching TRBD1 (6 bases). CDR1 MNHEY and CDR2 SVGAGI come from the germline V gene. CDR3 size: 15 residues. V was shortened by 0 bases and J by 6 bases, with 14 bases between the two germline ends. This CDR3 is CASSYSRAPGAEAFF. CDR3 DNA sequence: TGTGCCAGCAGTTACTCGAGGGCTCCAGGGGCTGAAGCTTTCTTT.

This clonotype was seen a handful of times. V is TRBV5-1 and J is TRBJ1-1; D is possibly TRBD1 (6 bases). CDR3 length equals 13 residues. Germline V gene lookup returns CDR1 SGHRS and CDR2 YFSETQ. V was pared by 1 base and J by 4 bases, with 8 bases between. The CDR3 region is CASSLTGITEAFF. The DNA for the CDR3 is TGCGCCAGCAGCTTGACAGGGATCACTGAAGCTTTCTTT. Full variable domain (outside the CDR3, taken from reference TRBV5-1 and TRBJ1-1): KAGVTQTPRYLIKTRGQQVTLSCSPISGHRSVSWYQQTPGQGLQFLFEYFSETQRNKGNFPGRFSGRQFSNSRSEMNVSTLELGDSALYLCASSLTGITEAFFGQGTRLTVV.

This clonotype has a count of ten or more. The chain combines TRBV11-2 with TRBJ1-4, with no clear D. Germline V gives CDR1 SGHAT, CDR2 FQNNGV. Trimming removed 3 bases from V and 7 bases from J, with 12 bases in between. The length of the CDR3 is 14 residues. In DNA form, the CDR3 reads TGTGCCAGCAGCTTGGGTGTGGCAGGTGAAAAACTGTTTTTT. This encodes CASSLGVAGEKLFF.

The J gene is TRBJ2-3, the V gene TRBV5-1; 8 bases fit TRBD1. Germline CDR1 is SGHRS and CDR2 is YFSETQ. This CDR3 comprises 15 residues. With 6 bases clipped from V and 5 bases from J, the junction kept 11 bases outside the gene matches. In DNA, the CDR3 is TGCGCCAGCACCATGACAGGGGCAAGTGGAGATACGCAGTATTTT. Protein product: CASTMTGASGDTQYF.

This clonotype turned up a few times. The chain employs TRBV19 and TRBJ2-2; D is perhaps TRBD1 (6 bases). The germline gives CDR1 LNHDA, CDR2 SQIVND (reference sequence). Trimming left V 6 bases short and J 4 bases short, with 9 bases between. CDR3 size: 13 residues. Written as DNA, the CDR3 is TGTGCCAGTAGATGGGGGCCCACCGGGGAGCTGTTTTTT. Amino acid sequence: CASRWGPTGELFF.

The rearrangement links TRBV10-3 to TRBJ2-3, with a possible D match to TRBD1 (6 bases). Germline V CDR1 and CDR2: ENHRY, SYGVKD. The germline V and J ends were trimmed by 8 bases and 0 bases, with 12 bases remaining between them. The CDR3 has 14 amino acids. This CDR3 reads CAIARTASTDTQYF. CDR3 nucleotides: TGTGCCATCGCGAGGACAGCCAGCACAGATACGCAGTATTTT.

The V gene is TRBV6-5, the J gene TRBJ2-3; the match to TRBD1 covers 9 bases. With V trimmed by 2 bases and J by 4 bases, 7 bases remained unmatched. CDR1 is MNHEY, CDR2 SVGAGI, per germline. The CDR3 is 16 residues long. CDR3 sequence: CASSYGGTGKADTQYF. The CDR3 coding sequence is TGTGCCAGCAGTTACGGTGGGACAGGGAAGGCAGATACGCAGTATTTT.

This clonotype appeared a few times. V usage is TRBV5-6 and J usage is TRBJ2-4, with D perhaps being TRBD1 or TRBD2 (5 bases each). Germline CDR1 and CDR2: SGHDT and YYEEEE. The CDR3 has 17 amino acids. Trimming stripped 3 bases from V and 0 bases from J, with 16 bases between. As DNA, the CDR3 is TGTGCCAGCAGCTCCCCGGGACGATTGCTAGCCAAAAACATTCAGTACTTC. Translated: CASSSPGRLLAKNIQYF.

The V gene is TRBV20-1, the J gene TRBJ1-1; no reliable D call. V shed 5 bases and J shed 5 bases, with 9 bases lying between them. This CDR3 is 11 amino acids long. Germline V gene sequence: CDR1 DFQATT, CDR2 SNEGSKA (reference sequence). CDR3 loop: CSAGGRTEAFF. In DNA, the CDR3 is TGCAGTGCTGGAGGAAGGACTGAAGCTTTCTTT.

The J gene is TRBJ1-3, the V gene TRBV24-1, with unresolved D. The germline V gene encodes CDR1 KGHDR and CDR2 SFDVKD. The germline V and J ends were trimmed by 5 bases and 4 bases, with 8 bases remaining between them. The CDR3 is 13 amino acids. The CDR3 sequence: CATSARRGNTIYF. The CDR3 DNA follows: TGTGCCACCAGTGCAAGACGCGGAAACACCATATATTTT.

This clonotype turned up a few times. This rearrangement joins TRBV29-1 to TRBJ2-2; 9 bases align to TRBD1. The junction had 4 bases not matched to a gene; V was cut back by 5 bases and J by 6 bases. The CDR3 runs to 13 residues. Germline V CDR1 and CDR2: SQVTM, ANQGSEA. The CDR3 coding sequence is TGCAGCGTTCGGGACAGGGCCGCCGGGGAGCTGTTTTTT. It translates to CSVRDRAAGELFF.

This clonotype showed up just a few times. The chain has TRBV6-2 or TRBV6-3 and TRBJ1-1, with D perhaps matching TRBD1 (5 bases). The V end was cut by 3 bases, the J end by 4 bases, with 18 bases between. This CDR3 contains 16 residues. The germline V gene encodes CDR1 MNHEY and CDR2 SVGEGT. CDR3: CASSYVEGRISTEAFF. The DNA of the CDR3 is TGTGCCAGCAGTTATGTGGAGGGGCGGATTAGCACTGAAGCTTTCTTT.

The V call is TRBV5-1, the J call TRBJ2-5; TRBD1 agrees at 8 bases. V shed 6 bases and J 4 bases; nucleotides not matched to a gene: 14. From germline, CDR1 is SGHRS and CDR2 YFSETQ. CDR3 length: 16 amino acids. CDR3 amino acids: CASTHTQGDRRETQYF. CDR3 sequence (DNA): TGCGCCAGCACCCACACTCAGGGGGACAGGAGAGAGACCCAGTACTTC.

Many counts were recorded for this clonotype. As DNA, the CDR3 is TGTGCCAGCAGTTACAGGCTTTATGGCTACACCTTC. Translation: CASSYRLYGYTF. The chain is built from TRBV12-3 or TRBV12-4 and TRBJ1-2; D perhaps matches TRBD1 (5 bases). The CDR3 contains 12 residues. Trimming removed 4 bases at V and 5 bases at J, with 8 bases between.

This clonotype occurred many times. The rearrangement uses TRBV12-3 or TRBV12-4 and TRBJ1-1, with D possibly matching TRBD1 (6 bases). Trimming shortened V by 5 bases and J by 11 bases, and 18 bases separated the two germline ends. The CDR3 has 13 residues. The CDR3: CASSPYLQGGAFF. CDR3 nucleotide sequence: TGTGCCAGCAGTCCGTACTTACAGGGTGGTGCTTTCTTT.

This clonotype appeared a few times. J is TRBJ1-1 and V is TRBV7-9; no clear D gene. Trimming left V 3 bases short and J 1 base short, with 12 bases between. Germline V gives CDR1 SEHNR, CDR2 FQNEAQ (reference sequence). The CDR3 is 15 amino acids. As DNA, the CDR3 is TGTGCCAGCAGCTTCGCCCCGGGGTCGAACACTGAAGCTTTCTTT. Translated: CASSFAPGSNTEAFF.

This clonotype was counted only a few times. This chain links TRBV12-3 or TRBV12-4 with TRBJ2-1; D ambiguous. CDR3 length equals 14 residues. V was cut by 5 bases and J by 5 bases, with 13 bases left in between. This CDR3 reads CASSLARADNEQFF. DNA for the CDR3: TGTGCCAGCAGTCTTGCCCGGGCGGACAATGAGCAGTTCTTC.